Listed below are T cell receptor beta chains from one sample, sequenced in a study of blood T cell repertoires in COVID-19. Profiled with immunoSEQ multiplex PCR; TCRdb holds only in-frame clones, not every one. The table includes more than 55,000 clones, around 88% detected once. The sequencing sample was made of peripheral blood. These TCRs come from a woman in her 70s with acute or convalescent COVID-19. Each CDR3 is given with its conserved first and last residue. The order of the fields is CDR3 DNA, CDR3 protein, D gene, J gene, clone size, V gene. A D gene is named only where the DNA matches it firmly. A row's size may be missing; if present it is once, few, many or a size class.

CDR3nt: TGTGCCAGTAGTATAGGCCCTAGCGGAGCCTACAATGAGCAGTTCTTC
CDR3aa: CASSIGPSGAYNEQFF
d_gene: TRBD2
j_gene: TRBJ2-1
abundance: -
v_gene: TRBV19

CDR3nt: TGTGCCAGCAGTTGGGACAGGGAAAAACTGTTTTTT
CDR3aa: CASSWDREKLFF
d_gene: TRBD1
j_gene: TRBJ1-4
abundance: -
v_gene: TRBV12-3/TRBV12-4

CDR3nt: TGCGCCAGCAGCCCCGGGACAAATAATTCACCCCTCCACTTT
CDR3aa: CASSPGTNNSPLHF
d_gene: -
j_gene: TRBJ1-6
abundance: once
v_gene: TRBV5-1

CDR3nt: TGTGCCAGCAGTTATGATGGGAACAGGGAATCCGGGGAGCTGTTTTTT
CDR3aa: CASSYDGNRESGELFF
d_gene: -
j_gene: TRBJ2-2
abundance: -
v_gene: TRBV6-6

CDR3nt: TGCGCCAGCAGCCAAGACAGGGAAGAGACCCAGTACTTC
CDR3aa: CASSQDREETQYF
d_gene: -
j_gene: TRBJ2-5
abundance: -
v_gene: TRBV4-3

CDR3nt: TGTGCCAGCAGCTTAGGGGACAGCTATGAAAAACTGTTTTTT
CDR3aa: CASSLGDSYEKLFF
d_gene: TRBD1
j_gene: TRBJ1-4
abundance: -
v_gene: TRBV7-8

CDR3nt: TGTGGAGGGACAGATTCACCCCTCCACTTT
CDR3aa: CGGTDSPLHF
d_gene: TRBD1
j_gene: TRBJ1-6
abundance: -
v_gene: TRBV7-2

CDR3nt: TGTGCCAGCAGCCCAGGACTAGAGGACCGCCAGGGTCAAGAGACCCAGTACTTC
CDR3aa: CASSPGLEDRQGQETQYF
d_gene: TRBD2
j_gene: TRBJ2-5
abundance: once
v_gene: TRBV14

CDR3nt: TGCAGTGCTAGAGATAAAGAGACCCAGTACTTC
CDR3aa: CSARDKETQYF
d_gene: -
j_gene: TRBJ2-5
abundance: -
v_gene: TRBV20-1

CDR3nt: TGTGCCATCACGGCCGGGACAGGCGGGATAAACACCATATATTTT
CDR3aa: CAITAGTGGINTIYF
d_gene: TRBD1
j_gene: TRBJ1-3
abundance: -
v_gene: TRBV10-3

CDR3nt: TGTGCCAGCAGCGTAGCCGACAGCTATGGCTACACCTTC
CDR3aa: CASSVADSYGYTF
d_gene: -
j_gene: TRBJ1-2
abundance: -
v_gene: TRBV9